The clone carrying this T cell receptor beta chain was recorded a few times. Its matching antigen is unknown. For the second PCR, which ran for roughly 7 to 11 cycles, a sample-barcoded 5' primer and a J-beta primer mix were used. Paired-end reads containing CDR3 totaled no fewer than 3 million for each sample. TCRdb used MiXCR to reprocess the 5' RACE reads, holding one entry per CDR3 protein. The table includes around 1.1 million distinct CDR3 sequences, under 40% detected once. This entry belongs to a study of blood T cells in healthy people across ages. About the research overall: Researchers report that template switching captured about one barcoded beta molecule per two T cells. Study conclusions and caveats: More naive CD4+ cells and higher diversity were found in long-lived than in aged donors. Per-million-T-cell TCR beta diversity fell roughly linearly with age.

The CDR3 covers 16 residues. The V gene's germline CDR1 is ENHRY and CDR2 SYGVKD. Trimming pared 0 bases from V and 2 bases from J, leaving 11 bases between. The V gene is TRBV10-3, the J gene TRBJ1-5; D call uncertain. The sample consisted of blood. This clonotype was sampled from a man between 18 and 29 years old in good health. CDR3 in amino acids: CAISESVGGGNQPQHF. The CDR3 coding sequence is TGTGCCATCAGTGAGTCGGTGGGTGGGGGCAATCAGCCCCAGCATTTT.